These 4 T cell receptor beta chains were all obtained from the same sample, sequenced in a study of Graves' ophthalmopathy and Graves' hyperthyroidism. CDR3 regions of TCR beta were amplified from RNA transcripts. An initial RT-PCR round employing HTBI primers preceded a second-round multiplex PCR. One entry per CDR3 protein, called by TCRdb with MiXCR from the multiplex PCR reads. The table includes around 1.1 million distinct CDR3 sequences, 35% to 40% detected once. Sequencing used peripheral blood or thyroid tissue (not recorded which). The receptors were gathered from an adult man with Graves' hyperthyroidism.

This clonotype was seen more than once but under ten times. V gene TRBV19 combines with J gene TRBJ2-5, with 11 bases fitting TRBD2. V lost 3 bases, J lost 3 bases, and 12 bases stayed unmatched. The CDR3 covers 18 residues. Germline V gene sequence: CDR1 LNHDA, CDR2 SQIVND (reference sequence). CDR3 nucleotides: TGTGCCAGTAGTATCAACTTAGCGGGAGGGCCTGGAGAAGAGACCCAGTACTTC. Protein: CASSINLAGGPGEETQYF.

Note on this clonotype: Being one base from a much bigger clone, this may be a read error. A read error is likely, as this CDR3 ends without the conserved phenylalanine or tryptophan. V is TRBV10-3 and J is TRBJ2-7, with TRBD2 as a possible D gene (5 bases). Between the trimmed V and J ends, which lost 8 bases and 2 bases, there was a span of 13 bases. In germline, CDR1 is ENHRY, CDR2 SYGVKD. This CDR3 is 13 amino acids long. The CDR3 nucleotides are TGTGCCATCGGCGGGCAGAGTACCTACGAGCAGTACCTC. Its translation: CAIGGQSTYEQYL.

Regarding this clonotype: This CDR3 is missing its conserved last phenylalanine or tryptophan, likely due to a read error. No DNA is shown, since the ends of the CDR3 on it are uncertain; the CDR3 is the one TCRdb lists. The genes are TRBV7-2 and TRBJ2-5. The CDR3 region is 13 residues in length, termini included. Germline V lookup: CDR1 SGHTA, CDR2 FQGNSA. The CDR3 sequence is CASRPTEDPVLRV.

The chain links TRBV20-1 to TRBJ2-7; D uncertain. V shed 5 bases and J shed 7 bases, with 9 bases lying between them. The CDR3 loop spans 10 amino acids. CDR1 DFQATT and CDR2 SNEGSKA come from the germline V gene (reference sequence). The CDR3 loop is CSASRREQYF. CDR3 bases: TGCAGTGCTTCCCGCCGGGAGCAGTACTTC.